This TCR beta chain was identified during a study of graft-versus-host responses after intestinal transplantation. Across the whole study: Once they had received anti-thymocyte globulin induction, all recipients took tacrolimus and steroids for around 3 years.

J was trimmed by 7 bases and V by 5 bases; bases with no gene match: 1. CDR1 is SEHNR and CDR2 is FQNEAQ in the germline V gene (reference sequence). The CDR3 runs to 12 residues. Study-level points and caveats: Declines in HvG clones occurring early post-transplant were associated with peak circulating GvH clone levels. GvH clones were identified in recipient marrow, with some first appearing in ileum or blood.

Clones were sequenced by immunoSEQ multiplex PCR, and TCRdb holds only the in-frame ones, with some missing. Of over 100,000 clones in the sample, roughly 90% are singletons; the top ten hold about 0.9%. Comments on this clone: Its cognate antigen is unknown.

This chain joins TRBV7-9 and TRBJ1-2; 10 positions agree with TRBD1. The sequencing here drew on unstimulated CD4+ T cells sorted from spleen or lymph node cells, taken before intestinal transplant. This receptor was obtained from a human donor who received an intestinal transplant. In DNA form, the CDR3 reads TGTGCCAGCAGCGGGACAGGGGTTGGCTACACCTTC. The encoded protein is CASSGTGVGYTF.